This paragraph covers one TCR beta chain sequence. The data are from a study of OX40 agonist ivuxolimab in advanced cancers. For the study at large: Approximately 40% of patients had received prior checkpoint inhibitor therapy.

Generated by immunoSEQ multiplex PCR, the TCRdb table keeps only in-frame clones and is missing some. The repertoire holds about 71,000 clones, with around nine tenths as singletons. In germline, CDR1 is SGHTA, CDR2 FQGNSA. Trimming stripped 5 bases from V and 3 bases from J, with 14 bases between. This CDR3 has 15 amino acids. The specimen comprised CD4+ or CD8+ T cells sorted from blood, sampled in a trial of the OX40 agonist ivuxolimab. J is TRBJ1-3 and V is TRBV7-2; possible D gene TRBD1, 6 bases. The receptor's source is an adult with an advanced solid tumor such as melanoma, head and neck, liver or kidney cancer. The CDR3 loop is CASSRSQGNGNTIYF. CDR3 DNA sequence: TGTGCCAGCAGCCGGAGCCAGGGGAATGGAAACACCATATATTTT.